The source of this TCR beta chain is a study of blood T cell repertoires in COVID-19. Looking at the study overall: Samples of COVID-19 (acute and convalescent) were obtained from the United States, Italy and Spain. Sample material is recorded as cDNA or gDNA derived from T cells, B-cell-depleted T cells, or PBMCs.

Original handling: Quantification of nucleated cells was approximated via reference gene primer amplification. TCRdb keeps only in-frame clones here, not all; method: immunoSEQ multiplex PCR. V, J and clone size are those of that table, while D and trimming were read from the DNA. The table has about 180,000 clones, around 80% seen once. Seattle patient enrollment occurred during active infection, with longitudinal follow-up thereafter. The CDR3 has 13 residues. V lost 11 bases to trimming and J lost 2 bases, with 15 bases between them. Germline V gives CDR1 LGHDT, CDR2 YNNKEL (reference sequence). The source of this sequence is an elderly woman with COVID-19, enrolled during active disease. Input material: peripheral blood. The V and J genes are TRBV3-1 (or the pseudogene TRBV3-2) and TRBJ1-2; D gene ambiguous. The CDR3 spells CAVRPPGNYGYTF. The CDR3 DNA reads as TGTGCCGTCAGACCCCCGGGGAACTATGGCTACACCTTC.